The T cell receptor beta chain under discussion was sequenced for a study of T-cell memory formation after mild COVID-19. Using its own MiXCR run on the 5' RACE reads, TCRdb lists one record per CDR3 protein. The table includes 300,000 to 400,000 distinct CDR3 sequences, around a fifth detected once. The CDR3 is 13 residues long. Germline-derived CDR1 and CDR2 are GTSNPN and SVGIG (reference sequence). Trimming pared 3 bases from V and 11 bases from J, leaving 17 bases between. The chain joins TRBV30 to TRBJ1-5; a weak D match, TRBD1 (6 bases). Sequences were obtained from PBMCs or a T cell subset sorted from them (not recorded which). This sequence originates from an adult woman who had mild COVID-19 (a few samples of this study predate the infection). Cell type and time point are not known. Here the CDR3 reads CAWSSGLQGSQHF. CDR3 sequence (DNA): TGTGCCTGGAGCTCGGGTTTACAGGGTTCCCAGCATTTT.